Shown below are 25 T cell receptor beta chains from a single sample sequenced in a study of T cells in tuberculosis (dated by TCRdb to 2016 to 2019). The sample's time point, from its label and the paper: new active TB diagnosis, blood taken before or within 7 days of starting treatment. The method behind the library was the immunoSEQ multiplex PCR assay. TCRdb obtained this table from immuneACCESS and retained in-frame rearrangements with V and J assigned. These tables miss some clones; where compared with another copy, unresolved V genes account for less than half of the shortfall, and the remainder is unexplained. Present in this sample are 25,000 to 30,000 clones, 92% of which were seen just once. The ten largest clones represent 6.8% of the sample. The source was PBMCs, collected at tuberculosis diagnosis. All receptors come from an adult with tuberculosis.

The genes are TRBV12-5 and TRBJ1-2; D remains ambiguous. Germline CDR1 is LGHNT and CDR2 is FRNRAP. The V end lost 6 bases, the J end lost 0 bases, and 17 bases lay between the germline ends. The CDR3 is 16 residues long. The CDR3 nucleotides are TGTGCTAGTGGCCCACCTCTAGCAGCTACTAACTATGGCTACACCTTC. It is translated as CASGPPLAATNYGYTF.

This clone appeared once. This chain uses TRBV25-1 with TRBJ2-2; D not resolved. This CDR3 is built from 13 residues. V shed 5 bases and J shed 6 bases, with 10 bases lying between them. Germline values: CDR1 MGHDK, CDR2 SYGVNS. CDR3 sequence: CASSQLGSGELFF. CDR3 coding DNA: TGTGCCAGCAGTCAATTGGGCTCCGGGGAGCTGTTTTTT. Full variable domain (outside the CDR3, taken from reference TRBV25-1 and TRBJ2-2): EADIYQTPRYLVIGTGKKITLECSQTMGHDKMYWYQQDPGMELHLIHYSYGVNSTEKGDLSSESTVSRIRTEHFPLTLESARPSHTSQYLCASSQLGSGELFFGEGSRLTVL.

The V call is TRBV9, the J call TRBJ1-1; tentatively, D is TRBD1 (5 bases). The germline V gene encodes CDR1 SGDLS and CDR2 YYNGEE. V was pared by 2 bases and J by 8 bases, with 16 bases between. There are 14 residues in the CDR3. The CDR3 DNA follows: TGTGCCAGCAGCGTTGGAAGTATGACAGACGAAGCTTTCTTT. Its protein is CASSVGSMTDEAFF.

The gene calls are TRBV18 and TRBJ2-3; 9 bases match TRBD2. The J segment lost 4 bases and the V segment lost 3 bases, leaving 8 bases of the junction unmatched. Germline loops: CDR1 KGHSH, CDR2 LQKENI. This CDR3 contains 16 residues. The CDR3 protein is CASSPLGLAGSDTQYF. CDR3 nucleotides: TGTGCCAGCTCACCCTTGGGACTAGCTGGCTCAGATACGCAGTATTTT.

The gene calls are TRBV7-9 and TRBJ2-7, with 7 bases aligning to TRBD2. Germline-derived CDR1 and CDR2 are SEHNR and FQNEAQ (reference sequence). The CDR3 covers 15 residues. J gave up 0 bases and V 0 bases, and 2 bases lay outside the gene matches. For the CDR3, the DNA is TGTGCCAGCAGCTTAGCGGGAGGGAGCTCCTACGAGCAGTACTTC. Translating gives CASSLAGGSSYEQYF.

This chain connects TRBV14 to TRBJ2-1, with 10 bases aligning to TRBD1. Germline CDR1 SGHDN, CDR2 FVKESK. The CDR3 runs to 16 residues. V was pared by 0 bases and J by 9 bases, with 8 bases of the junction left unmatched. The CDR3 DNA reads TGTGCCAGCAGCCAAGATTTGAGGACAGGGGGACGTGAGCAGTTCTTC. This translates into CASSQDLRTGGREQFF.

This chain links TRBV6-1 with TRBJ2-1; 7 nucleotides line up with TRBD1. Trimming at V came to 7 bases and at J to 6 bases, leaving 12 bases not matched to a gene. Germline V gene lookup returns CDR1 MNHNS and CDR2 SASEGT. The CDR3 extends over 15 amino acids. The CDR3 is CASTRGISGGNEQFF. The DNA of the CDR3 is TGTGCCAGCACCAGAGGGATATCAGGGGGCAATGAGCAGTTCTTC.

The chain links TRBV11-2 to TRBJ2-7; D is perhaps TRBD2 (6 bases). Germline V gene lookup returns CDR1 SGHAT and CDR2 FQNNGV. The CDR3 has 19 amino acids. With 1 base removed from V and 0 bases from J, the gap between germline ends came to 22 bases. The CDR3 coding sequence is TGTGCCAGCAGCTTAGGCTCTGGGACTGTGGAACCTTACTCCTACGAGCAGTACTTC. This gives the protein CASSLGSGTVEPYSYEQYF.

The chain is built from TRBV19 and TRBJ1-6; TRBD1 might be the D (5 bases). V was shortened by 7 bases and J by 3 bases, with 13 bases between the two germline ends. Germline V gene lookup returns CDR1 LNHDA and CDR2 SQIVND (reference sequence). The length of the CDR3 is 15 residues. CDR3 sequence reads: CASKTQGFYNSPLHF. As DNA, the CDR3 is TGTGCCAGTAAAACCCAGGGTTTCTATAATTCACCCCTCCACTTT.

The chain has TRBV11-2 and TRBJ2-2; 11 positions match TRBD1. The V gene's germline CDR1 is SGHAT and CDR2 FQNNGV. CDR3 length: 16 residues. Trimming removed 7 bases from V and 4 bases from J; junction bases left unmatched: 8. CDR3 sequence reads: CASTKRGTGGTGELFF. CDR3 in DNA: TGTGCCAGCACCAAAAGGGGGACAGGGGGCACCGGGGAGCTGTTTTTT.

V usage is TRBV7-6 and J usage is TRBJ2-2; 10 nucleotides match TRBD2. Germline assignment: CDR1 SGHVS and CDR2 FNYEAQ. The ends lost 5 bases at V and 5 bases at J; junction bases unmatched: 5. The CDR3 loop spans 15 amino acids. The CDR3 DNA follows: TGTGCCAGCAGCACGACTAGCGGGCCAACCGGGGAGCTGTTTTTT. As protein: CASSTTSGPTGELFF.

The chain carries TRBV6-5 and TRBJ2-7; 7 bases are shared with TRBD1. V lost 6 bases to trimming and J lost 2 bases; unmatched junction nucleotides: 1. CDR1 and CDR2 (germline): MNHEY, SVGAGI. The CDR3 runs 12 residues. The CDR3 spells CASRGTAYEQYF. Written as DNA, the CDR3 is TGTGCCAGCAGAGGGACAGCCTACGAGCAGTACTTC.

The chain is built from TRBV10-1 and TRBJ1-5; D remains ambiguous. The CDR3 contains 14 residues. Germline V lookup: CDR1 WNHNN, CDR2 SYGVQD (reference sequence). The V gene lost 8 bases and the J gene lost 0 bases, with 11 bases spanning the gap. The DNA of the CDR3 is TGCGCCAGCTGGGAGATTTATAGCAATCAGCCCCAGCATTTT. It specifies CASWEIYSNQPQHF.

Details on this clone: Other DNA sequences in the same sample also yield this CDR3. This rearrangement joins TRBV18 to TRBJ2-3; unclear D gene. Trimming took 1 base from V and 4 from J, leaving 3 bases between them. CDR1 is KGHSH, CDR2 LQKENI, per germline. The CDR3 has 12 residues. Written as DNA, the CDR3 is TGTGCCAGCTCACCACGCGCAGATACGCAGTATTTT. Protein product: CASSPRADTQYF.

The CDR3 spells CASTGDSQNQPQHF. The CDR3 bases are TGTGCCAGCACGGGGGACAGCCAAAATCAGCCCCAGCATTTT. This chain links TRBV25-1 with TRBJ1-5; 7 positions agree with TRBD1. The V segment lost 7 bases and the J segment 4 bases; nucleotides outside the gene matches: 7. The CDR3 has 14 residues. The germline CDR1 and CDR2 sequences are MGHDK and SYGVNS.

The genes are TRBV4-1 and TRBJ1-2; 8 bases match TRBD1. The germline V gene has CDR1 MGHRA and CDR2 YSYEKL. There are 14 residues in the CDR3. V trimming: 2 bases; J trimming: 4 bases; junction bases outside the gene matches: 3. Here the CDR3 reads CASSQQTGGYGYTF. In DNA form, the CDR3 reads TGCGCCAGCAGCCAACAAACAGGGGGCTATGGCTACACCTTC.

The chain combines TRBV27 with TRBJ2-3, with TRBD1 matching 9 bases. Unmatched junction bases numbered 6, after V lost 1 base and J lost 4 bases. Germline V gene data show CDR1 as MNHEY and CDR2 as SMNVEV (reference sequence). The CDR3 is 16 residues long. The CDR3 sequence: CASSLLGGQGADTQYF. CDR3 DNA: TGTGCCAGCAGTTTATTAGGGGGACAGGGAGCAGATACGCAGTATTTT.

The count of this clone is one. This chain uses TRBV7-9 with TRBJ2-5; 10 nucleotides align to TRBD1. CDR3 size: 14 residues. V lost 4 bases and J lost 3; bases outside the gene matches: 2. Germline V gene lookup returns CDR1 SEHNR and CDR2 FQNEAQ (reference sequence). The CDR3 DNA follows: TGTGCCAGCAGCTCCGGGACAGGGGAAGAGACCCAGTACTTC. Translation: CASSSGTGEETQYF. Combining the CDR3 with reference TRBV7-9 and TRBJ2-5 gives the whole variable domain DTGVSQNPRHKITKRGQNVTFRCDPISEHNRLYWYRQTLGQGPEFLTYFQNEAQLEKSRLLSDRFSAERPKGSFSTLEIQRTEQGDSAMYLCASSSGTGEETQYFGPGTRLLVL.

CDR3 region: CASSLDRQGGQFF. CDR3 coding DNA: TGTGCCAGCAGCTTAGACAGGCAGGGTGGGCAGTTCTTC. The V gene is TRBV11-2, the J gene TRBJ2-1; a possible D gene is TRBD1 (5 bases). Trimming shortened V by 0 bases and J by 12 bases, and 12 bases separated the two germline ends. Germline CDR1 and CDR2: SGHAT and FQNNGV. This CDR3 has 13 residues.

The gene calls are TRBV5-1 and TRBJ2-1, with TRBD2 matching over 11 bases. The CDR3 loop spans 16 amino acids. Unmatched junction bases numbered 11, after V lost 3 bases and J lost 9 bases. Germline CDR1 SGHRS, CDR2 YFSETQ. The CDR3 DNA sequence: TGCGCCAGCAGCTCCATCGTAGCGGGAGGGCCGGTTGAGCAGTTCTTC. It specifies CASSSIVAGGPVEQFF.

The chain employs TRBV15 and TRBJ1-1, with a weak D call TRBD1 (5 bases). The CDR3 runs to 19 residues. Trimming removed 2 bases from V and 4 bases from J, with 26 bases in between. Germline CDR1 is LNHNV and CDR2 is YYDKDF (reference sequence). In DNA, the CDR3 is TGTGCCACCAGCAGACGATCTCAGGGAAGTTACGGATTTGGCACTGAAGCTTTCTTT. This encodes CATSRRSQGSYGFGTEAFF. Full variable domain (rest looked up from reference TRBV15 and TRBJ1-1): DAMVIQNPRYQVTQFGKPVTLSCSQTLNHNVMYWYQQKSSQAPKLLFHYYDKDFNNEADTPDNFQSRRPNTSFCFLDIRSPGLGDTAMYLCATSRRSQGSYGFGTEAFFGQGTRLTVV.

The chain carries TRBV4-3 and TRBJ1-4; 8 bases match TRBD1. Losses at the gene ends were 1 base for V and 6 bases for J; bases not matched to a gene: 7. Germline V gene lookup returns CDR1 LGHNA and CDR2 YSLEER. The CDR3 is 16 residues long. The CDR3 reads CASSQAPQGADEKLFF. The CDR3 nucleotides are TGCGCCAGCAGCCAAGCGCCCCAGGGGGCAGATGAAAAACTGTTTTTT.

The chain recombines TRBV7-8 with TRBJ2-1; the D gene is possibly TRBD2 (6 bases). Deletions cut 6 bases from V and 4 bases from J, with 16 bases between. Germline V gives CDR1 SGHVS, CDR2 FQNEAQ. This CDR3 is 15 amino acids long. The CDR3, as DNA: TGTGCCAGCAGATCTCTGGCTAGCGCTTACAATGAGCAGTTCTTC. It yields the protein CASRSLASAYNEQFF.

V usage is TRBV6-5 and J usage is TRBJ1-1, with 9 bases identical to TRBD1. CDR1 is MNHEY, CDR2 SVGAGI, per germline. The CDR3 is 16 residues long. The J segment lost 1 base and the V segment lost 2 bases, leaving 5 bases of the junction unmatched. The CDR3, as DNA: TGTGCCAGCAGTTACATGACAGGGGGGGAGAACACTGAAGCTTTCTTT. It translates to CASSYMTGGENTEAFF.

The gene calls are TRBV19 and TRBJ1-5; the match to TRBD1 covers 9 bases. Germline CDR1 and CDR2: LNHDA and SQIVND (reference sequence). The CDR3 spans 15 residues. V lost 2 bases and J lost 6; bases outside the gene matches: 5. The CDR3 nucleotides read TGTGCCAGTAGTATATTAACAGGGGGCGGTCAGCCCCAGCATTTT. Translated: CASSILTGGGQPQHF.